Following are 9 T cell receptor beta chains from one sample sequenced in a study of T cells in Graves' hyperthyroidism and ophthalmopathy (dated by TCRdb to about 2019). Library construction relied on multiplex PCR. Reads for this sample came from an Illumina HiSeq 2000. Amplification of TCR beta CDR3 regions was carried out from RNA transcripts. A first-round RT-PCR of the TCR CDR3 used the HTBI primer set with the Qiagen OneStep RT-PCR kit. Through fastp at Q25 and MiXCR, TCRdb rebuilt clones from the public reads, retaining in-frame beta chains. Each record represents a unique CDR3 protein, reported with the most common genes and DNA among its rows. Across this sample there are roughly 600,000 distinct CDR3 sequences, with approximately 15% seen only once. 9.5% to 15% of the sample goes to the ten largest clones. The sequencing sample was made of blood. Receptors were obtained from a woman in her 50s with Graves' ophthalmopathy.

This clonotype was recorded at least ten times. The chain joins TRBV20-1 to TRBJ2-1; 7 bases map to TRBD2. Losses at the gene ends were 3 bases for V and 4 bases for J; bases not matched to a gene: 9. Germline CDR1 reads DFQATT; CDR2 reads SNEGSKA (reference sequence). This CDR3 comprises 15 residues. The CDR3 reads CSASLLARGYNEQFF. Written as DNA, the CDR3 is TGCAGTGCTAGTTTACTAGCGAGGGGTTACAATGAGCAGTTCTTC.

The V and J genes are TRBV18 and TRBJ2-1; a weak D match, TRBD1 (7 bases). The CDR3 is 16 residues long. V was pared by 5 bases and J by 3 bases, with 17 bases between. From germline, CDR1 is KGHSH and CDR2 LQKENI. CDR3 in amino acids: CASSSYRGLSYNEQFF. CDR3 coding DNA: TGTGCCAGCTCATCATACAGGGGACTTAGCTACAATGAGCAGTTCTTC.

The sample holds many counts of this clonotype. This chain links TRBV7-8 with TRBJ1-2; TRBD1 aligns across 8 bases. Germline CDR1 reads SGHVS; CDR2 reads FQNEAQ. The V segment lost 2 bases and the J segment 6 bases; nucleotides outside the gene matches: 17. The CDR3 is 18 amino acids. The CDR3 loop is CASSLTWQGRGRADGYTF. DNA of the CDR3: TGTGCCAGCAGCTTAACTTGGCAGGGCAGGGGGCGCGCGGATGGCTACACCTTC.

The V call is TRBV7-8, the J call TRBJ2-2; D might be TRBD2 (5 bases). This CDR3 has 13 amino acids. The germline V and J ends were trimmed by 7 bases and 1 base, with 7 bases remaining between them. Germline V gene lookup returns CDR1 SGHVS and CDR2 FQNEAQ. The CDR3: CASMRVNTGELFF. For the CDR3, the DNA is TGTGCCAGCATGCGGGTGAACACCGGGGAGCTGTTTTTT.

This clonotype was counted a few times. The rearrangement joins TRBV6-2 or TRBV6-3 to TRBJ1-5; D gene ambiguous. With 4 bases removed from V and 3 bases from J, the gap between germline ends came to 7 bases. Germline V lookup: CDR1 MNHEY, CDR2 SVGEGT. The CDR3 loop spans 13 amino acids. CDR3 region: CASSSQHNQPQHF. CDR3 sequence (DNA): TGTGCCAGCAGTTCACAACACAATCAGCCCCAGCATTTT.

This clonotype occurred many times. The chain joins TRBV7-2 to TRBJ1-4; no definite D call. V lost 1 base and J lost 3, with 9 bases in between. The CDR3 is 15 amino acids. The V gene's germline CDR1 is SGHTA and CDR2 FQGNSA. The CDR3 protein is CASSLVVLSNEKLFF. The CDR3 DNA reads as TGTGCCAGCAGCTTAGTCGTCTTATCTAATGAAAAACTGTTTTTT.

This clonotype has a count of ten or more. The rearrangement uses TRBV18 and TRBJ2-1, with 10 bases that match TRBD2. The CDR3 loop spans 14 amino acids. The trim removed 2 bases at V and 11 bases at J, leaving 6 bases unmatched. From germline, CDR1 is KGHSH and CDR2 LQKENI. The CDR3: CASSPGSSGGKQFF. CDR3 nucleotide sequence: TGTGCCAGCTCACCAGGTTCTAGCGGGGGCAAGCAGTTCTTC.

This clonotype occurred many times. J is TRBJ1-6 and V is TRBV12-3 or TRBV12-4; the D gene is possibly TRBD1 (6 bases). Trimming shortened V by 3 bases and J by 7 bases, and 13 bases separated the two germline ends. The CDR3 spans 15 residues. The CDR3 is CASSFGGAGNSPLHF. CDR3 in DNA: TGTGCCAGCAGTTTTGGGGGGGCGGGAAATTCACCCCTCCACTTT.

This clonotype has at least ten counts. The V gene is TRBV6-2 or TRBV6-3, the J gene TRBJ2-7; either TRBD1 or TRBD2 may fit D (5 bases each). Trimming stripped 4 bases from V and 5 bases from J, with 15 bases between. The V gene's germline CDR1 is MNHEY and CDR2 SVGEGT. This CDR3 spans 14 amino acids. CDR3 nucleotide sequence: TGTGCCAGCAGTTTCCGGGGCTCACGGGACGAGCAGTACTTC. Amino acid sequence: CASSFRGSRDEQYF.